One sample yielded the 5 T cell receptor beta chains listed below, sequenced in a study of tumor-infiltrating lymphocytes in localized non-small cell lung cancer. Repertoires were generated with immunoSEQ multiplex PCR, while TCRdb's copy carries only in-frame clones and drops some. This sample carries about 12,000 clones, 78% of them seen once, and the ten largest clones take approximately 4.9%. The sample was lung tumor tissue. Receptors were obtained from a human donor with non-small cell lung cancer.

This clone appeared once. V is TRBV6-5 and J is TRBJ2-2; D gene unclear. CDR3 size: 12 residues. Germline V lookup: CDR1 MNHEY, CDR2 SVGAGI. The V end lost 5 bases, the J end lost 6 bases, and 7 bases lay between the germline ends. The CDR3 nucleotides read TGTGCCAGCAGTATCTCACCCGGGGAGCTGTTTTTT. It codes for CASSISPGELFF.

This chain uses TRBV6-1 with TRBJ2-7; D is uncertain. The V gene's germline CDR1 is MNHNS and CDR2 SASEGT. With 5 bases removed from V and 7 bases from J, the gap between germline ends came to 12 bases. This CDR3 has 12 residues. The DNA of the CDR3 is TGTGCCAGCAGTATCGGACCTCGGGAGCAGTACGTC. Protein: CASSIGPREQYV.

A few counts support this clone. The chain links TRBV30 to TRBJ2-7; possibly TRBD2 for D (6 bases). The CDR3 is 13 residues long. Trimming took 4 bases from V and 1 from J, leaving 11 bases between them. CDR1 is GTSNPN and CDR2 is SVGIG in the germline V gene (reference sequence). The CDR3 loop reads CAWTPGTSYEQYF. The CDR3 nucleotides are TGTGCCTGGACCCCCGGGACTTCCTACGAGCAGTACTTC.

The chain employs TRBV5-3 and TRBJ2-1; 11 bases map to TRBD2. TRBV5-3 is flagged as an ORF with uncertain function. V lost 0 bases to trimming and J lost 5 bases; unmatched junction nucleotides: 13. CDR3 size: 19 residues. The CDR3 DNA follows: TGTGCCAGAAGCTTGGACGCGATACGCGGGACTAGCGGTCACAATGAGCAGTTCTTC. This codes for CARSLDAIRGTSGHNEQFF.

The V gene is TRBV15, the J gene TRBJ2-1, with a possible D match to TRBD2 (6 bases). The germline V gene has CDR1 LNHNV and CDR2 YYDKDF (reference sequence). The CDR3 consists of 15 residues. Deletions cut 1 base from V and 6 bases from J, with 13 bases between. The CDR3 DNA is TGTGCCACCAGCAGAGGGGGGGATCGGGTCAATGAGCAGTTCTTC. Encoded protein: CATSRGGDRVNEQFF.